This TCR beta chain comes out of a study of spatial heterogeneity in lung cancer (dated by TCRdb to about 2019). About the investigation overall: The donors were some 76 patients from the lung TRACERx cohort who had early-stage, untreated non-small cell lung cancer. The study linked features of the TCR repertoire to counts of nonsynonymous mutations, which were determined by whole-exome sequencing of tumor tissue. In the raw uncorrected reads, each unique combination of TCR and UMI appeared on average more than ten times. Follow-up PBMC samples were sequenced whenever available, with the median time to follow-up being around 25 months after resection. The study quantitatively compared TCR alpha and beta repertoires across multiple tumor regions, matched nontumor lung and blood in non-small cell lung cancer. At surgery, hundreds of tumor regions, around 67 matched nontumor lung samples and 56 PBMC samples were TCR-sequenced for both alpha and beta chains. Beta-chain transcripts were consistently detected in greater numbers than alpha-chain transcripts, which likely reflects a higher abundance of beta-chain transcripts. Study-wide findings and limitations: Ubiquitous expanded tumor TCRs were found in blood more often at tumor resection than at routine follow-up. Comparisons of baseline and follow-up blood repertoires included only 14 patients. Additional single-cell paired TCR alpha and beta sequencing was considered necessary to confirm, at a functional level, the hypothesis that regional TCRs recognize regional mutations.

Only a few counts were recorded for this clonotype. Which antigen it targets is not known. Base qualities are not recorded, but no much larger clone differs from it by a single base. Measured from the cysteine to the phenylalanine, the CDR3 is 13 residues long. The kept DNA is CDR3 alone, 39 bases in frame from the first base. The trim is 0 bases for V and 9 bases for J, with a gap of 12 bases between the germline ends. Based on the germline V gene (reference sequence), the CDR1 and CDR2 sequences are GTSNPN and SVGIG. The time point label, as the study defines it: blood at routine non-recurrence follow-up after resection. For TCR sequencing, whole RNA was extracted from tumor and nontumor lung tissue, or from cryopreserved PBMC samples, and no cell sorting was done. Only patients with enough RNA available from two or more tumor regions were chosen for TCR sequencing. Libraries were built with 5' RACE. TCRdb names NextSeq 500 as the instrument used. The TCR library protocol attached a unique molecular identifier to each TCR cDNA molecule to allow correction of PCR and sequencing errors. In the original analysis: TCR identification, UMI-based error correction and CDR3 extraction were all carried out with Decombinator tools. TCRs above a frequency of 2 per 1,000, corresponding to the top 1% of the tumor frequency distribution, were defined as expanded. Rényi diversity was computed with the R vegan package after subsampling each repertoire 100 times to 5,000 TCRs. To build CDR3 similarity networks, amino acid triplet string-kernel similarity was used, and CDR3s were connected when their pairwise similarity was above 0.82. TCRdb's own reprocessing of the public reads used fastp at Q25 and MiXCR and kept productive beta chains. Merged by CDR3 protein, the rows form single entries marked with the most common genes and DNA. The V and J calls were not made by the authors but by TCRdb's processing. Recorded for this sample are about 120,000 distinct CDR3 sequences; under 14% of them occurred a single time. 20% to 30% of the sample is in the top ten clones.

The chain joins TRBV30 to TRBJ2-1, with no confident D gene call. This TCR was recovered from a female donor with early-stage non-small cell lung cancer. This sample comprised PBMCs, obtained at follow-up. CDR3 loop: CAWSVRAAREQFF. The nucleotide sequence is TGTGCCTGGAGTGTTCGGGCAGCCCGTGAGCAGTTCTTC.